Only a few counts were recorded for the clone carrying this T cell receptor (beta chain). A single record per CDR3 protein comes from TCRdb applying MiXCR to the RT-PCR reads. The sample holds under 500,000 distinct CDR3 sequences; 10% to 11% are singletons and the top ten take roughly 12%. The data are from a study of response to subunit inactivated influenza vaccine. This CDR3 contains 20 residues. Germline assignment: CDR1 SGHAT and CDR2 FQDESV (reference sequence). V shed 1 base, J shed 2 bases, and the junction held 10 bases outside the gene matches. Specimen: PBMCs from blood, collected 35 to 45 days after vaccination. This receptor was identified in a man aged 50-59 years who received an inactivated influenza vaccine. The chain uses TRBV11-1 and TRBJ2-3; 15 nucleotides line up with TRBD2. DNA of the CDR3: TGTGCCAGCAGCTTAGTGGGACTAGCGGGGGGACTCGGCGACACAGATACGCAGTATTTT. It encodes CASSLVGLAGGLGDTDTQYF.